This TCR beta chain originates from a study of cytomegalovirus exposure and HLA in healthy donors. Germline V CDR1 and CDR2: SGHTA, FQGNSA. V was clipped by 7 bases and J by 0 bases, with 3 bases between them. This CDR3 region has 11 residues. 60 Vbeta and 13 Jbeta primers were used in PCR. As processed by the authors: Unique TCR beta chains totaled some 81 million in a later count, with around 11 million of them shared. Data came from immunoSEQ multiplex PCR; TCRdb stores just in-frame clones and leaves some out. V and J calls and clone size come straight from that table; D and trimming were deduced from the DNA. Of some 140,000 clones in the sample, 55% to 80% were seen once. Study results and caveats: CMV antigen specificity was confirmed in vitro for three CMV-associated chains. Serostatus for CMV was the only available immune exposure information.

In this sample, this clone turned up once. The antigen is not known. The source material was PBMCs. The chain carries TRBV7-2 and TRBJ1-2, with no clear D. This TCR derives from a woman between 40 and 50 years old in good health and CMV-seronegative. In DNA form, the CDR3 reads TGTGCCAGCACCGCTAACTATGGCTACACCTTC. Translated: CASTANYGYTF.